Listed below are T cell receptor beta chains from one sample, sequenced in a study of early T cells in non-severe SARS-CoV-2 infection. TCRdb reprocessed the 5' RACE reads with MiXCR, giving one entry per CDR3 protein. The sample carries 65,000 to 95,000 distinct CDR3 sequences, about 16% recorded once. The sequencing input was whole blood. The receptor source for this set is an adult who was a healthcare worker with PCR-confirmed SARS-CoV-2 infection or an uninfected control (not recorded which). Each CDR3 is given with its conserved first and last residue. A D gene is named only where the DNA matches it firmly. Clone size is not always given. Where it is, it says once, few, many or a class for expanded clones.

size	D	V	J	DNA	CDR3
NA	NA	TRBV11-2	TRBJ1-1	TGTGCCAGCAAGTCCGGGACCACTGAAGCTTTCTTT	CASKSGTTEAFF
few	NA	TRBV7-6	TRBJ2-5	TGTGCCAGCAAAGGGGGGGAGAATGACCAAGAGACCCAGTACTTC	CASKGGENDQETQYF
many	NA	TRBV11-2	TRBJ2-1	TGTGCCAGCAGCTCCCCGGGATTTACCTACAATGAGCAGTTCTTC	CASSSPGFTYNEQFF
NA	NA	TRBV11-2	TRBJ2-1	TGTGCCAGCAGCTTTTCCCCCGGGAGCACCTACAATGAGCAGTTCTTC	CASSFSPGSTYNEQFF
many	TRBD2	TRBV12-3/TRBV12-4	TRBJ2-7	TGTGCCAGCAGAACTCCGGGACTAGCGGGGTACGAGCAGTACTTC	CASRTPGLAGYEQYF
few	TRBD2	TRBV7-6	TRBJ2-2	TGTGCCAGCAGCTTAGCACTAGCGGTCACCGGGGAGCTGTTTTTT	CASSLALAVTGELFF
few	NA	TRBV10-3	TRBJ2-1	TGTGCCATCAGATCGGGCGGACCTGAGCAGTTCTTC	CAIRSGGPEQFF
few	NA	TRBV20-1	TRBJ1-6	TGCAGTGCCTCTCGGGCGTCAAATTCACCCCTCCACTTT	CSASRASNSPLHF
once	NA	TRBV9	TRBJ1-3	TGTGCCAGCAGCGTAGGGGGAACGGGAAACACCATATATTTT	CASSVGGTGNTIYF
NA	TRBD1	TRBV27	TRBJ1-6	TGTGCCAGCAGCCTACTTCGCGGGACAGGGCCGAATAATTCACCCCTCCACTTT	CASSLLRGTGPNNSPLHF
NA	TRBD1	TRBV20-1	TRBJ1-1	TGCAGTGCTAGAGATTTTGGGGACAGGGCGGACACTGAAGCTTTCTTT	CSARDFGDRADTEAFF
few	NA	TRBV11-2	TRBJ2-7	TGTGCCAGCAGCTTAGATGACCGCCGACTAGGCCAGCGTAAGGAGCAGTACTTC	CASSLDDRRLGQRKEQYF
many	NA	TRBV24-1	TRBJ2-1	TGTGCCACCAGTGATCCGGGGTCCACAAGTCACAATGAGCAGTTCTTC	CATSDPGSTSHNEQFF
NA	NA	TRBV5-1	TRBJ1-4	TGCGCCAGCAGCGTCGGGACATCAAATCATGAAAAACTGTTTTTT	CASSVGTSNHEKLFF
few	TRBD1	TRBV5-1	TRBJ1-1	TGCGCCAGCAGCTTGGAGGGGACAGGGGTAGCTTTCTTT	CASSLEGTGVAFF
many	NA	TRBV7-2	TRBJ2-7	TGTGCCAGCAGCCTAAACTACGAGCAGTACTTC	CASSLNYEQYF
NA	NA	TRBV6-5	TRBJ2-7	TGTGCCAGCAGTCAGACACTTTCCTACGAGCAGTACTTC	CASSQTLSYEQYF
few	TRBD2	TRBV5-1	TRBJ2-5	TGCGCCAGCAGCTTGGCCCAACTAGCGGGAGTCATGGAGACCCAGTACTTC	CASSLAQLAGVMETQYF
many	TRBD1	TRBV10-3	TRBJ2-7	TGTGCCATCAGTCCCGGGACAGGGCCCTACGAGCAGTACTTC	CAISPGTGPYEQYF
NA	NA	TRBV27	TRBJ1-5	TGTGCCAGCAGTCGTCAATCGCAGGGAGGTTATCAGCCCCAGCATTTT	CASSRQSQGGYQPQHF
NA	TRBD2	TRBV9	TRBJ2-7	TGTGCCAGCAGCCCCCGGACTAGCGGGGCCTACGAGCAGTACTTC	CASSPRTSGAYEQYF